This T cell receptor beta chain was retrieved from a study of T cells in localized non-small cell lung cancer. The V gene lost 3 bases and the J gene lost 1 base, with 9 bases spanning the gap. Germline lookup yields CDR1 LNHDA and CDR2 SQIVND (reference sequence). The CDR3 has 14 residues. Generated by immunoSEQ multiplex PCR, the TCRdb table keeps only in-frame clones and is missing some. In the table there are 2,500 to 3,500 clones, over 25% of which are singletons. Comment on this clone: Its matching antigen is unknown.

General observations from the study: Of the tissues analyzed, uninvolved adjacent lung showed maximal T cell clonality, greater than tumor. One tumor region alone was sequenced, and heterogeneity therefore remains possible.

Source: lung tumor tissue, taken before any cancer treatment. This clonotype was sampled from a woman aged 35-75 years with stage III lung adenocarcinoma. The V gene is TRBV19, the J gene TRBJ1-2; TRBD1 might be the D (6 bases). As DNA, the CDR3 is TGTGCCAGTAGTATCTCCAGGGGTAACTATGGCTACACCTTC. Its translation: CASSISRGNYGYTF.